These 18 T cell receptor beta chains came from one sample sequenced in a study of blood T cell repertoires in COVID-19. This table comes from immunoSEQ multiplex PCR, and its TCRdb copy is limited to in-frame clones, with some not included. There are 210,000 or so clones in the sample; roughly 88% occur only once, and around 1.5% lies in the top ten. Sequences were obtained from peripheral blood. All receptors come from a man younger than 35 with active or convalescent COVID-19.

The CDR3 reads CASSHSGGGNEKLFF. The CDR3 nucleotides read TGTGCCAGCAGCCATAGCGGGGGGGGAAATGAAAAACTGTTTTTT. The gene calls are TRBV7-8 and TRBJ1-4; TRBD1 is a possible D gene (5 bases). Germline CDR1 SGHVS, CDR2 FQNEAQ. Trimming left V 5 bases short and J 5 bases short, with 15 bases between. The CDR3 length is 15 residues. Supplemented by reference TRBV7-8 and TRBJ1-4, the full variable domain reads GAGVSQSPRYKVAKRGQDVALRCDPISGHVSLFWYQQALGQGPEFLTYFQNEAQLDKSGLPSDRFFAERPEGSVSTLKIQRTQQEDSAVYLCASSHSGGGNEKLFFGSGTQLSVL.

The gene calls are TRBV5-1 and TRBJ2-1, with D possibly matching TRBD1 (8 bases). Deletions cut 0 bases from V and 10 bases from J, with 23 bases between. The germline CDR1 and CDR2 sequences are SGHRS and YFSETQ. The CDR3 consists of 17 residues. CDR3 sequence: CASSLGLTGALRGEQFF. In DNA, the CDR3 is TGCGCCAGCAGCTTGGGTTTGACAGGGGCTTTGCGGGGGGAGCAGTTCTTC.

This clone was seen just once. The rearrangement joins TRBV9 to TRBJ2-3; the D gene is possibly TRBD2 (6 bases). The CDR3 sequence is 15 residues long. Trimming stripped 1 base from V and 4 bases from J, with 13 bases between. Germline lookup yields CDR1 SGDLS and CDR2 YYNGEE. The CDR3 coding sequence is TGTGCCAGCAGCGTACCGACGGGGGTTCCAGATACGCAGTATTTT. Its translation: CASSVPTGVPDTQYF.

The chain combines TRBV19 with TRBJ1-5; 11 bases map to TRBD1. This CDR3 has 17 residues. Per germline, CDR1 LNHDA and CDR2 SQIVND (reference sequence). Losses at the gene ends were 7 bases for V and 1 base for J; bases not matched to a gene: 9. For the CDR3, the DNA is TGTGCCAGTATTAAGGACAGGGGGCACTGGAGCAATCAGCCCCAGCATTTT. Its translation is CASIKDRGHWSNQPQHF.

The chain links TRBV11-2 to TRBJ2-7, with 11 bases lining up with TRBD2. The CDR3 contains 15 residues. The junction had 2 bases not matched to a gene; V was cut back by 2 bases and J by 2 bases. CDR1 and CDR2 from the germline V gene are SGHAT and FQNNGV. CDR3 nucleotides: TGTGCCAGCAGCTTAAGACTAGCGGGAACCTACGAGCAGTACTTC. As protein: CASSLRLAGTYEQYF. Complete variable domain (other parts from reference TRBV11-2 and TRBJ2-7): EAGVAQSPRYKIIEKRQSVAFWCNPISGHATLYWYQQILGQGPKLLIQFQNNGVVDDSQLPKDRFSAERLKGVDSTLKIQPAKLEDSAVYLCASSLRLAGTYEQYFGPGTRLTVT.

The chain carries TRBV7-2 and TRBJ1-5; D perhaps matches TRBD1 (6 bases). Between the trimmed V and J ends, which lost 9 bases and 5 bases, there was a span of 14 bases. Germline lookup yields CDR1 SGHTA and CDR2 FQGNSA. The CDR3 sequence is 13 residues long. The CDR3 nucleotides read TGTGCCAGTTCAATCAGGGGAGATCAGCCCCAGCATTTT. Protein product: CASSIRGDQPQHF.

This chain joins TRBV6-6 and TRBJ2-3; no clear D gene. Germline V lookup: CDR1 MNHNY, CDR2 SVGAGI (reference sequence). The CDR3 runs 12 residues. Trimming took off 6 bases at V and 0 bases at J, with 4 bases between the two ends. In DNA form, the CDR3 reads TGTGCCAGCAGCCGTAGCACAGATACGCAGTATTTT. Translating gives CASSRSTDTQYF.

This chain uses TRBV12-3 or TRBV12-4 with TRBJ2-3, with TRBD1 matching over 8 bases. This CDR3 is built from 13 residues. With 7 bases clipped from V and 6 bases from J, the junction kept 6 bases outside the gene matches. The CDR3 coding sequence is TGTGCCAGCACCCGGACAGGGTGGGATACGCAGTATTTT. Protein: CASTRTGWDTQYF.

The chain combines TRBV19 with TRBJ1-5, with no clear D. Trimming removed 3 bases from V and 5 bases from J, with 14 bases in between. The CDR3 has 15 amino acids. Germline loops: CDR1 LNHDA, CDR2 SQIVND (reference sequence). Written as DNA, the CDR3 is TGTGCCAGTAGTATGGTCGGGGTTCAAGATCAGCCCCAGCATTTT. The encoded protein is CASSMVGVQDQPQHF. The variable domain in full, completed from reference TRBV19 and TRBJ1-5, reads DGGITQSPKYLFRKEGQNVTLSCEQNLNHDAMYWYRQDPGQGLRLIYYSQIVNDFQKGDIAEGYSVSREKKESFPLTVTSAQKNPTAFYLCASSMVGVQDQPQHFGDGTRLSIL.

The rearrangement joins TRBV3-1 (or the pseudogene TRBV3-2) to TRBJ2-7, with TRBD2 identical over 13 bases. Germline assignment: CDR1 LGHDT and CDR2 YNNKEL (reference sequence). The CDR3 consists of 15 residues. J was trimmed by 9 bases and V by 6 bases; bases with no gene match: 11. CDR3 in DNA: TGTGCCAGCAGTCTCACTAGCGGGAGGGCGCAGGGGCAGTACTTC. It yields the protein CASSLTSGRAQGQYF.

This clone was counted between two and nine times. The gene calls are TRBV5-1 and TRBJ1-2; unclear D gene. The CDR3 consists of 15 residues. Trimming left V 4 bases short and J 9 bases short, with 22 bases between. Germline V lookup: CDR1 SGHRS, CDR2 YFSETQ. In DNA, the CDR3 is TGCGCCAGCAGCCCCAGAGCGGACTCAGAACGAAGCTACACCTTC. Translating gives CASSPRADSERSYTF. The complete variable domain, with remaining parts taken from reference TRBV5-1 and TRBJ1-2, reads KAGVTQTPRYLIKTRGQQVTLSCSPISGHRSVSWYQQTPGQGLQFLFEYFSETQRNKGNFPGRFSGRQFSNSRSEMNVSTLELGDSALYLCASSPRADSERSYTFGSGTRLTVV.

As DNA, the CDR3 is TGTGCCAGCAGTCCCCGGAACTATGGCTACACCTTC. As protein: CASSPRNYGYTF. The V call is TRBV6-5, the J call TRBJ1-2, with no clear D. V dropped 5 bases and J dropped 2 bases, with 6 bases sitting between them. There are 12 residues in the CDR3. CDR1 is MNHEY and CDR2 is SVGAGI in the germline V gene.

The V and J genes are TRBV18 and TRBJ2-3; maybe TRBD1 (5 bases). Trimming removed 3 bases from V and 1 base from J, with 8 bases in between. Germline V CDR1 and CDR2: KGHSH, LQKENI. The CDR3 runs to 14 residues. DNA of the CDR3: TGTGCCAGCTCACCGGGCAGGGGCACAGATACGCAGTATTTT. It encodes CASSPGRGTDTQYF.

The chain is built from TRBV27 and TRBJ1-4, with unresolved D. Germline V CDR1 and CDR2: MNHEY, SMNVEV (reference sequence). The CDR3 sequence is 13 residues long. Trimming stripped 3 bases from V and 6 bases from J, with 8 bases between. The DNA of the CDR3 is TGTGCCAGCAGTTTTTTACGGGATGAAAAACTGTTTTTT. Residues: CASSFLRDEKLFF. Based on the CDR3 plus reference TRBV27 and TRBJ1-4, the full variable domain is EAQVTQNPRYLITVTGKKLTVTCSQNMNHEYMSWYRQDPGLGLRQIYYSMNVEVTDKGDVPEGYKVSRKEKRNFPLILESPSPNQTSLYFCASSFLRDEKLFFGSGTQLSVL.

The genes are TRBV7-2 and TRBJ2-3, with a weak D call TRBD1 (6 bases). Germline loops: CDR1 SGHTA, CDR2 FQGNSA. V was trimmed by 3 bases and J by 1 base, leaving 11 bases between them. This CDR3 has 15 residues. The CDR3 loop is CASSFWPGGTDTQYF. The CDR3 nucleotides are TGTGCCAGCAGCTTTTGGCCAGGGGGCACAGATACGCAGTATTTT.

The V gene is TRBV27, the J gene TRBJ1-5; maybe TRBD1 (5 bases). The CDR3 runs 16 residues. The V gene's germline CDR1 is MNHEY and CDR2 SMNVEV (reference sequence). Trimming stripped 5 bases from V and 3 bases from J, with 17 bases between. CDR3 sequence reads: CASSQYRGVINQPQHF. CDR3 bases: TGTGCCAGCAGTCAGTACCGGGGGGTGATCAATCAGCCCCAGCATTTT.

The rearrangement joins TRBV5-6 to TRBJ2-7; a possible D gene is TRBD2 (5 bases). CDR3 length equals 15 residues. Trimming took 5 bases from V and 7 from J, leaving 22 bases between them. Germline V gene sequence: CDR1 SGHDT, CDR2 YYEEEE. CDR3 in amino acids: CASSSGTTSRREQYF. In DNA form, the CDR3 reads TGTGCCAGCAGTTCGGGTACTACTAGTCGTCGGGAGCAGTACTTC.

CDR3 nucleotide sequence: TGTGCCATCAGTGAGTCAAGGACTAGCGTTTCTGGGGAGCTGTTTTTT. Translation: CAISESRTSVSGELFF. The rearrangement uses TRBV10-3 and TRBJ2-2, with TRBD2 matching 9 bases. This CDR3 region has 16 residues. V dropped 0 bases and J dropped 8; count of bases not matched to a gene: 7. Germline V gene lookup returns CDR1 ENHRY and CDR2 SYGVKD.